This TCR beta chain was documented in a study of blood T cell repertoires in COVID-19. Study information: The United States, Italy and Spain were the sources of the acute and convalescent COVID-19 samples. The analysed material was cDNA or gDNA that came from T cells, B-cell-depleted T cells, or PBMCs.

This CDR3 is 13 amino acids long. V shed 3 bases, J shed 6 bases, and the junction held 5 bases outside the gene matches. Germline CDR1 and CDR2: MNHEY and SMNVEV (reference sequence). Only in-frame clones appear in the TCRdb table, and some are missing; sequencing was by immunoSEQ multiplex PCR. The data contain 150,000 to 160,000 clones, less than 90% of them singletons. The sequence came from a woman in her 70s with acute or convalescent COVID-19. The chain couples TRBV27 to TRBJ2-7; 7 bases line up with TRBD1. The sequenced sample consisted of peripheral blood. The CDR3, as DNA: TGTGCCAGCAGTTTGAGGACAGGACGCGAGCAGTACTTC. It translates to CASSLRTGREQYF.